The subject of this entry is one TCR beta chain. Per the germline V gene, CDR1 is SGHRS and CDR2 is YFSETQ. Trimming cost V 0 bases and J 5 bases, with 8 bases left between them. The CDR3 extends over 14 amino acids. Primers included in the PCR were 60 Vbeta and 13 Jbeta primers. Method: immunoSEQ multiplex PCR; TCRdb's copy keeps in-frame clones and lacks some. Of under 200,000 clones in the sample, approximately 85% were seen once. These data come from a study of cytomegalovirus exposure and HLA in healthy donors. The V gene is TRBV5-1, the J gene TRBJ2-2; no clear D gene. This TCR came from a man between 18 and 35 years old in good health and CMV-seropositive. Source material: PBMCs. The CDR3 DNA reads as TGCGCCAGCAGCTTGGCCGGGTTAACCGGGGAGCTGTTTTTT. Amino acids: CASSLAGLTGELFF.